This T cell receptor (beta chain) was recorded in a study of response to subunit inactivated influenza vaccine. Overall study findings and caveats: The authors suggested that every seasonal influenza vaccination recruits few new T cells.

TCRdb passed the RT-PCR reads through MiXCR, listing each CDR3 protein once. The profile shows about 700,000 distinct CDR3 sequences, about 14% of them singletons. The CDR3 runs to 16 residues. Unmatched junction bases numbered 8, after V lost 5 bases and J lost 4 bases. Germline assignment: CDR1 LNHDA and CDR2 SQIVND (reference sequence). Concerning this clonotype: The antigen is not known.

This specimen was PBMCs from blood, taken 14 to 15 days before vaccination. This sequence originates from a man aged 45-65 years who received an inactivated influenza vaccine. The chain has TRBV19 and TRBJ2-2; 9 nucleotides agree with TRBD1. The CDR3 is CASSSRQGGSTGELFF. CDR3 coding DNA: TGTGCCAGTAGTTCCCGACAGGGGGGTTCCACCGGGGAGCTGTTTTTT.